This T cell receptor beta chain originates from a study of control samples from healthy donors and cancer patients. TCRdb's copy holds only in-frame clones and misses some; the assay was immunoSEQ multiplex PCR. The data hold approximately 100,000 clones, with 90% observed a single time. Only a few counts were recorded for this clone. Deletions cut 2 bases from V and 9 bases from J, with 21 bases between. Germline assignment: CDR1 SGHKS and CDR2 YYEKEE (reference sequence). The CDR3 totals 17 residues. This clonotype was obtained from a human donor in good health. The donor label of this sample is uncertain. Sequencing input: blood. The chain combines TRBV5-5 with TRBJ1-6, with D maybe TRBD1 (5 bases). The CDR3 sequence: CASSFAVLTGVGSPLHF. CDR3 bases: TGTGCCAGCAGCTTTGCGGTATTAACAGGAGTAGGTTCACCCCTCCACTTT.